Given below is one TCR beta chain in context. The antigen is undetermined. This CDR3 comprises 14 residues. Germline V gene sequence: CDR1 SGHRS, CDR2 YFSETQ. The data are from a study of monozygotic twins with inflammatory bowel disease. General observations from the study: Diversity of TCRbeta measured by inverse Simpson was lower in IBD patients than in healthy co-twins. The analysis did not separate different T cell subtypes.

Researchers generated cDNA in eight separate reactions per sample. During cDNA synthesis, UMIs that each contained a 6-nucleotide sample barcode were added by means of template switching. TCRdb reprocessed the 5' RACE reads and reports one entry per CDR3 protein, with no DNA. This sample's table has approximately 400,000 distinct CDR3 sequences. Sample: blood. J is TRBJ1-3 and V is TRBV5-1. The receptor was isolated from a human donor with ulcerative colitis or Crohn's disease, or a healthy co-twin of an affected twin (not recorded which). The CDR3 region is CASSLSYSGNTIYF.